These 25 T cell receptor beta chains were sequenced from one sample in a study of T cells in Graves' hyperthyroidism and ophthalmopathy (dated by TCRdb to the late 2010s). Libraries were constructed by multiplex PCR. Sequencing took place on an Illumina HiSeq 2000. The TCR beta CDR3 regions were amplified from the RNA transcripts. The TCR CDR3 was subjected to a first round of RT-PCR using the HTBI primer set and the Qiagen OneStep RT-PCR kit. TCRdb's own reprocessing of the public reads used fastp at Q25 and MiXCR and kept productive beta chains. All rows with the same CDR3 protein become a single entry with the most common DNA and genes. This sample comprises 250,000 to 350,000 distinct CDR3 sequences, around 22% of them detected only once. The ten largest account for 50% to 75% of the sample. The sample consisted of blood. The receptors shown here come from a man aged 25 to 45 with Graves' ophthalmopathy.

The rearrangement uses TRBV5-1 and TRBJ2-5; no clear D. The CDR3 is made up of 14 amino acids. V lost 1 base and J 5 bases, leaving 12 bases between the germline ends. The germline V gene has CDR1 SGHRS and CDR2 YFSETQ. DNA for the CDR3: TGCGCCAGCAGCTTGAGCAGTTATGGGGAGACCCAGTACTTC. Its translation: CASSLSSYGETQYF.

This clonotype has only a few counts. The chain recombines TRBV7-8 with TRBJ2-5, with D maybe TRBD1 (5 bases). This CDR3 contains 21 residues. Trimming stripped 0 bases from V and 1 base from J, with 27 bases between. Germline values: CDR1 SGHVS, CDR2 FQNEAQ. CDR3 in amino acids: CASSLAPGRGGAAQAQETQYF. The CDR3 nucleotides are TGTGCCAGCAGCTTAGCGCCCGGGCGAGGTGGAGCAGCACAGGCCCAAGAGACCCAGTACTTC.

The chain employs TRBV28 and TRBJ2-5, with D possibly matching TRBD1 (6 bases). Trimming left V 3 bases short and J 3 bases short, with 14 bases between. The CDR3 runs 15 residues. The V gene's germline CDR1 is MDHEN and CDR2 SYDVKM. The CDR3 loop reads CASSFRSGGEETQYF. The CDR3 DNA follows: TGTGCCAGCAGTTTTAGGTCTGGGGGCGAAGAGACCCAGTACTTC.

The V gene is TRBV30, the J gene TRBJ2-7; the D gene could be TRBD1 or TRBD2 (5 bases each). The CDR3 spans 12 residues. V lost 1 base to trimming and J lost 4 bases, with 8 bases between them. Germline V gene data show CDR1 as GTSNPN and CDR2 as SVGIG (reference sequence). CDR3 sequence reads: CAWSGGGYEQYF. The DNA of the CDR3 is TGTGCCTGGAGTGGGGGCGGGTACGAGCAGTACTTC. The full variable domain, with the rest looked up from reference TRBV30 and TRBJ2-7, is SQTIHQWPATLVQPVGSPLSLECTVEGTSNPNLYWYRQAAGRGLQLLFYSVGIGQISSEVPQNLSASRPQDRQFILSSKKLLLSDSGFYLCAWSGGGYEQYFGPGTRLTVT.

The V call is TRBV24-1, the J call TRBJ2-1, with 10 nucleotides matching TRBD1. V lost 7 bases, J lost 3 bases, and 2 bases stayed unmatched. The CDR3 is made up of 14 amino acids. Germline lookup yields CDR1 KGHDR and CDR2 SFDVKD. The DNA of the CDR3 is TGTGCCACCAGCCGGACAGGGGGCTACAATGAGCAGTTCTTC. This encodes CATSRTGGYNEQFF.

There are a few counts of this clonotype. Here the CDR3 DNA reads TGTGCCAGTAGTGAAGATTTACAGGGGGGGGAGACCCAGTACTTC. Protein sequence: CASSEDLQGGETQYF. This chain links TRBV19 with TRBJ2-5; D may be TRBD1 (8 bases). The ends were cut back, 5 bases at V and 5 bases at J, with 18 bases in the middle. This CDR3 is 15 amino acids long. Germline loops: CDR1 LNHDA, CDR2 SQIVND (reference sequence).

This clonotype was seen many times. This sequence joins TRBV20-1 and TRBJ2-5, with TRBD2 identical over 8 bases. CDR1 is DFQATT and CDR2 is SNEGSKA in the germline V gene (reference sequence). This CDR3 contains 13 residues. This CDR3 is CSAPGLERETQYF. The CDR3 nucleotides are TGCAGCGCTCCGGGACTAGAACGCGAGACCCAGTACTTC.

This chain uses TRBV20-1 with TRBJ2-1; 8 bases align to TRBD2. The V and J ends lost 6 bases and 9 bases, in that order; junction bases with no gene match: 10. There are 13 residues in the CDR3. Germline CDR1 DFQATT, CDR2 SNEGSKA (reference sequence). The CDR3 nucleotides are TGCAGTGCCGCCCCCGGGACTAGTAGTGAGCAGTTCTTC. Translating it yields CSAAPGTSSEQFF.

The rearrangement uses TRBV7-9 and TRBJ2-7, with D unclear. Trimming took 1 base from V and 9 from J, leaving 16 bases between them. The length of the CDR3 is 14 residues. Germline V gene data show CDR1 as SEHNR and CDR2 as FQNEAQ (reference sequence). The CDR3 loop reads CASSLEGTGDGQYF. The CDR3 coding sequence is TGTGCCAGCAGCTTAGAGGGTACGGGCGACGGGCAGTACTTC.

The sample holds many counts of this clonotype. This chain links TRBV11-2 with TRBJ2-1, with D hard to call. The CDR3 sequence is 11 residues long. V lost 5 bases and J 6 bases, leaving 5 bases between the germline ends. Germline lookup yields CDR1 SGHAT and CDR2 FQNNGV. CDR3 DNA: TGTGCCAGCAGCCGTTCCAATGAGCAGTTCTTC. It codes for CASSRSNEQFF.

This rearrangement joins TRBV11-3 to TRBJ1-1; TRBD1 matches at 7 bases. The CDR3 is 17 amino acids. Germline V gene lookup returns CDR1 SGHNT and CDR2 YENEEA. V was clipped by 5 bases and J by 1 base; unmatched bases: 13. The CDR3 DNA is TGTGCCAGCAGCCAAGGGGCAGGGGGAGGAAGGAACACTGAAGCTTTCTTT. Translating gives CASSQGAGGGRNTEAFF. Together with reference TRBV11-3 and TRBJ1-1, the CDR3 gives the full variable domain: EAGVVQSPRYKIIEKKQPVAFWCNPISGHNTLYWYLQNLGQGPELLIRYENEEAVDDSQLPKDRFSAERLKGVDSTLKIQPAELGDSAVYLCASSQGAGGGRNTEAFFGQGTRLTVV.

This clonotype was observed at least ten times. The chain links TRBV11-3 to TRBJ2-1, with 13 positions matching TRBD2. The ends lost 8 bases at V and 5 bases at J; junction bases unmatched: 9. Germline V gene sequence: CDR1 SGHNT, CDR2 YENEEA. This CDR3 is 16 amino acids long. In DNA, the CDR3 is TGTGCCAGCTTGCCCCGGGGACTAGCGGGAAACAATGAGCAGTTCTTC. The encoded protein is CASLPRGLAGNNEQFF.

In its sample, this clonotype was seen a few times. The gene calls are TRBV5-1 and TRBJ2-2; no definite D call. Trimming removed 4 bases at V and 1 base at J, with 8 bases between. This CDR3 is 14 amino acids long. Germline CDR1 and CDR2: SGHRS and YFSETQ. The CDR3 is CASSTTKNTGELFF. The CDR3 bases are TGCGCCAGCAGCACTACTAAGAACACCGGGGAGCTGTTTTTT. Combining the CDR3 with reference TRBV5-1 and TRBJ2-2 gives the whole variable domain KAGVTQTPRYLIKTRGQQVTLSCSPISGHRSVSWYQQTPGQGLQFLFEYFSETQRNKGNFPGRFSGRQFSNSRSEMNVSTLELGDSALYLCASSTTKNTGELFFGEGSRLTVL.

The chain uses TRBV11-2 and TRBJ2-3, with no clear D. Trimming removed 5 bases at V and 1 base at J, with 7 bases between. Germline V gene sequence: CDR1 SGHAT, CDR2 FQNNGV. There are 13 residues in the CDR3. The CDR3 DNA reads TGTGCCAGCAGCAGGTACCGCACAGATACGCAGTATTTT. As protein: CASSRYRTDTQYF. Full variable domain (remainder filled in from reference TRBV11-2 and TRBJ2-3): EAGVAQSPRYKIIEKRQSVAFWCNPISGHATLYWYQQILGQGPKLLIQFQNNGVVDDSQLPKDRFSAERLKGVDSTLKIQPAKLEDSAVYLCASSRYRTDTQYFGPGTRLTVL.

This clonotype was counted a few times. The V and J genes are TRBV7-9 and TRBJ2-5; D might be TRBD2 (5 bases). Germline loops: CDR1 SEHNR, CDR2 FQNEAQ (reference sequence). The CDR3 contains 13 residues. With 5 bases removed from V and 4 bases from J, the gap between germline ends came to 11 bases. The chain's CDR3 is CASSMDWGETQYF. DNA of the CDR3: TGTGCCAGCAGCATGGACTGGGGAGAGACCCAGTACTTC.

This chain connects TRBV28 to TRBJ1-6, with D unresolved. CDR3 length: 16 residues. Between the trimmed V and J ends, which lost 4 bases and 3 bases, there was a span of 13 bases. Germline loops: CDR1 MDHEN, CDR2 SYDVKM. The CDR3 loop is CASSYLGRVYNSPLHF. Written as DNA, the CDR3 is TGTGCCAGCAGTTATCTGGGTCGGGTCTATAATTCACCCCTCCACTTT.

This clonotype has only a few counts. This rearrangement joins TRBV27 to TRBJ2-7, with TRBD1 matching 9 bases. Germline V gene sequence: CDR1 MNHEY, CDR2 SMNVEV (reference sequence). This CDR3 is 13 amino acids long. V trimming: 7 bases; J trimming: 2 bases; junction bases outside the gene matches: 3. CDR3 loop: CASTGTGTYEQYF. The DNA of the CDR3 is TGTGCCAGCACCGGGACAGGGACCTACGAGCAGTACTTC.

This clonotype was found a few times. The V call is TRBV5-1, the J call TRBJ2-2; 9 nucleotides align to TRBD2. V gave up 2 bases and J gave up 3 bases; unmatched junction bases: 14. This CDR3 has 19 amino acids. Germline CDR1 reads SGHRS; CDR2 reads YFSETQ. CDR3 bases: TGCGCCAGCAGCTTTACCCGACTAGCGGCCTTAGTTGACACCGGGGAGCTGTTTTTT. Amino acids: CASSFTRLAALVDTGELFF. The variable domain in full, completed from reference TRBV5-1 and TRBJ2-2, reads KAGVTQTPRYLIKTRGQQVTLSCSPISGHRSVSWYQQTPGQGLQFLFEYFSETQRNKGNFPGRFSGRQFSNSRSEMNVSTLELGDSALYLCASSFTRLAALVDTGELFFGEGSRLTVL.

In this sample, this clonotype turned up a few times. J is TRBJ1-5 and V is TRBV27; 10 nucleotides match TRBD1. The V segment lost 5 bases and the J segment 3 bases; nucleotides outside the gene matches: 7. The germline CDR1 and CDR2 sequences are MNHEY and SMNVEV (reference sequence). This CDR3 has 16 residues. The CDR3 nucleotides are TGTGCCAGCAGTCCCCGGGACAGGGGACTCAATCAGCCCCAGCATTTT. As protein: CASSPRDRGLNQPQHF.

The V call is TRBV4-1, the J call TRBJ2-7, with 9 bases lining up with TRBD2. The CDR3 length is 15 residues. From germline, CDR1 is MGHRA and CDR2 YSYEKL. V shed 0 bases, J shed 3 bases, and the junction held 3 bases outside the gene matches. The CDR3 sequence is CASSQELAGIYEQYF. CDR3 nucleotides: TGCGCCAGCAGCCAAGAACTAGCGGGTATCTACGAGCAGTACTTC.

The genes are TRBV2 and TRBJ1-2, with TRBD1 as a possible D gene (5 bases). Trimming took 11 bases from V and 7 from J, leaving 29 bases between them. Germline V gene data show CDR1 as SNHLY and CDR2 as FYNNEI. The CDR3 runs to 16 residues. CDR3 sequence (DNA): TGTGCCGGCCATGAGGCCCGGGACGGAGGGAATCGTGGCTACACCTTC. Protein sequence: CAGHEARDGGNRGYTF.

The chain links TRBV29-1 to TRBJ1-1; D might be TRBD1 (6 bases). Germline V lookup: CDR1 SQVTM, CDR2 ANQGSEA. The CDR3 runs 12 residues. Trimming left V 4 bases short and J 7 bases short, with 13 bases between. The CDR3 nucleotides are TGCAGCGTTGCAGGGGTACAACATGAAGCTTTCTTT. Amino acid sequence: CSVAGVQHEAFF.

The chain combines TRBV28 with TRBJ1-2; unclear D gene. The germline CDR1 and CDR2 sequences are MDHEN and SYDVKM. Trimming removed 11 bases at V and 8 bases at J, with 15 bases between. The CDR3 consists of 11 residues. The CDR3: CAARRSEGYTF. The CDR3 nucleotides are TGTGCCGCCAGACGAAGCGAAGGCTACACCTTC.

This clonotype was seen ten or more times. The chain employs TRBV28 and TRBJ1-5; a weak D match, TRBD1 (6 bases). V dropped 5 bases and J dropped 5 bases, with 13 bases sitting between them. This CDR3 has 14 amino acids. Germline CDR1 and CDR2: MDHEN and SYDVKM. The CDR3 here is CASSPQGNDQPQHF. CDR3 DNA: TGTGCCAGCAGTCCCCAGGGGAATGATCAGCCCCAGCATTTT.

Concerning this clonotype itself: This may come from a read error, since a much larger clone is one base off. This chain links TRBV28 with TRBJ2-1, with D hard to call. V was pared by 1 base and J by 2 bases, with 6 bases between. The CDR3 is 14 residues long. CDR1 MDHEN and CDR2 SYDVKM come from the germline V gene. CDR3 protein: CASSLYSPYNEQFF. The CDR3 bases are TGTGCCAGCAGTTTATATAGCCCCTACAATGAGCAGTTCTTC.